A single sample is the source of the 5 T cell receptor beta chains below, sequenced in a study of T-cell memory formation after mild COVID-19. TCRdb reprocessed the 5' RACE reads with MiXCR, giving one entry per CDR3 protein. The sample has approximately 500,000 distinct CDR3 sequences, around 27% seen once. The sample comprised PBMCs or a T cell subset sorted from them (not recorded which). The receptor source for this set is an adult woman who had mild COVID-19 (a few samples of this study predate the infection). Cell type and time point are not known.

This clonotype has a handful of counts. The genes are TRBV14 and TRBJ2-7; TRBD2 agrees at 14 bases. CDR3 length equals 15 residues. Germline V gene lookup returns CDR1 SGHDN and CDR2 FVKESK. Germline trimming cut 4 bases from V and 6 bases from J; bases unmatched to any gene: 5. The CDR3, as DNA: TGTGCCAGCAGCCCGGGGACTAGCGGGGGCGGCGAGCAGTACTTC. Its translation: CASSPGTSGGGEQYF. The variable domain in full, with the rest retrieved from reference TRBV14 and TRBJ2-7, is EAGVTQFPSHSVIEKGQTVTLRCDPISGHDNLYWYRRVMGKEIKFLLHFVKESKQDESGMPNNRFLAERTGGTYSTLKVQPAELEDSGVYFCASSPGTSGGGEQYFGPGTRLTVT.

This clonotype was seen a few times. This chain links TRBV12-3 or TRBV12-4 with TRBJ1-2; D uncertain. V lost 3 bases and J lost 7, with 12 bases in between. CDR3 length: 13 residues. CDR3 sequence reads: CASSLGFSIGYTF. The CDR3, as DNA: TGTGCCAGCAGTTTGGGGTTTTCTATTGGCTACACCTTC.

The chain uses TRBV11-2 and TRBJ2-1, with 10 bases aligning to TRBD2. Germline V lookup: CDR1 SGHAT, CDR2 FQNNGV. The V gene end was trimmed by 5 bases and the J gene end by 2 bases; junction bases not matched to a gene: 12. The CDR3 runs 18 residues. CDR3 sequence: CASSTRMTSGPTYNEQFF. As DNA, the CDR3 is TGTGCCAGCAGCACTAGAATGACTAGCGGGCCTACCTACAATGAGCAGTTCTTC.

This chain joins TRBV29-1 and TRBJ2-7; 11 nucleotides line up with TRBD2. Germline CDR1 SQVTM, CDR2 ANQGSEA. Trimming cost V 3 bases and J 7 bases; bases outside gene matches: 8. The length of the CDR3 is 14 residues. The CDR3 nucleotides read TGCAGCGTTGATACTAGCGGGAGTGGTTATGAGCAGTACTTC. Amino acid sequence: CSVDTSGSGYEQYF.

The sample holds a few counts of this clonotype. This chain uses TRBV7-9 with TRBJ2-2; 7 positions agree with TRBD2. The CDR3 sequence is 20 residues long. Germline V gene sequence: CDR1 SEHNR, CDR2 FQNEAQ (reference sequence). V lost 2 bases to trimming and J lost 2 bases; unmatched junction nucleotides: 17. This CDR3 reads CASSLMGSGTNFSNTGELFF. For the CDR3, the DNA is TGTGCCAGCAGCTTAATGGGGAGCGGGACTAACTTCTCAAACACCGGGGAGCTGTTTTTT.